This entry lists 20 T cell receptor beta chains sequenced from one sample in a study of blood T cell repertoires in COVID-19. The method was immunoSEQ multiplex PCR; TCRdb's version includes in-frame clones alone and lacks a portion of them. The sample lists some 200,000 clones, under 90% occurring once. The sample comprised peripheral blood. These TCRs come from a man older than 75 with acute or convalescent COVID-19.

The sample holds one count of this clone. The chain joins TRBV4-1 to TRBJ2-1, with 10 bases that match TRBD1. Germline trimming cut 5 bases from V and 4 bases from J; bases unmatched to any gene: 8. Germline V gene sequence: CDR1 MGHRA, CDR2 YSYEKL. This CDR3 spans 16 amino acids. This chain's CDR3 is CASSNPGTGAYNEQFF. Here the CDR3 DNA reads TGCGCCAGCAGCAACCCCGGGACAGGGGCGTACAATGAGCAGTTCTTC.

The gene calls are TRBV5-6 and TRBJ2-5; possibly TRBD2 for D (6 bases). Trimming took off 4 bases at V and 1 base at J, with 11 bases between the two ends. CDR1 is SGHDT, CDR2 YYEEEE, per germline. This CDR3 has 14 amino acids. This chain's CDR3 is CASSSLAFQETQYF. The DNA for the CDR3 is TGTGCCAGCAGCAGCCTAGCGTTCCAAGAGACCCAGTACTTC. The full variable domain, in which reference TRBV5-6 and TRBJ2-5 provide the parts outside the CDR3, is DAGVTQSPTHLIKTRGQQVTLRCSPKSGHDTVSWYQQALGQGPQFIFQYYEEEERQRGNFPDRFSGHQFPNYSSELNVNALLLGDSALYLCASSSLAFQETQYFGPGTRLLVL.

V is TRBV30 and J is TRBJ2-5; tentative D call: TRBD1 (7 bases). The germline V and J ends were trimmed by 0 bases and 4 bases, with 12 bases remaining between them. Germline V gene data show CDR1 as GTSNPN and CDR2 as SVGIG (reference sequence). The CDR3 has 14 amino acids. Here the CDR3 reads CAWSVLEGAETQYF. The CDR3 nucleotides read TGTGCCTGGAGTGTATTGGAGGGGGCAGAGACCCAGTACTTC.

The chain carries TRBV12-5 and TRBJ2-2, with D tentatively TRBD1 (6 bases). Trimming left V 4 bases short and J 2 bases short, with 14 bases between. There are 16 residues in the CDR3. The germline CDR1 and CDR2 sequences are LGHNT and FRNRAP. CDR3: CASGSGQLQNTGELFF. Written as DNA, the CDR3 is TGTGCTAGTGGTTCTGGACAGCTCCAAAACACCGGGGAGCTGTTTTTT.

The chain joins TRBV11-2 to TRBJ1-1, with TRBD1 as a possible D gene (5 bases). The V end was cut by 5 bases, the J end by 1 base, with 11 bases between. Germline V CDR1 and CDR2: SGHAT, FQNNGV. The CDR3 is made up of 14 amino acids. The CDR3 loop is CASSPRGANTEAFF. The CDR3 nucleotides are TGTGCCAGCAGCCCCCGTGGGGCGAACACTGAAGCTTTCTTT.

The chain carries TRBV7-2 and TRBJ2-1, with 11 bases matching TRBD2. CDR3 length equals 15 residues. CDR1 and CDR2 from the germline V gene are SGHTA and FQGNSA. V shed 10 bases, J shed 4 bases, and the junction held 9 bases outside the gene matches. CDR3 sequence (DNA): TGTGCCACCAAACCCGGGACTAGCGGATACAATGAGCAGTTCTTC. It yields the protein CATKPGTSGYNEQFF.

The chain links TRBV7-2 to TRBJ2-5; D ambiguous. Trimming took 5 bases from V and 1 from J, leaving 11 bases between them. Germline CDR1 SGHTA, CDR2 FQGNSA. This CDR3 has 14 residues. Here the CDR3 reads CASSNRVTQETQYF. CDR3 DNA sequence: TGTGCCAGCAGCAACCGGGTAACCCAAGAGACCCAGTACTTC.

The CDR3 sequence: CASSSQDRGETQYF. The DNA for the CDR3 is TGTGCCAGCAGCTCCCAAGACAGGGGAGAGACCCAGTACTTC. The chain recombines TRBV9 with TRBJ2-5; 8 positions agree with TRBD1. Germline CDR1 and CDR2: SGDLS and YYNGEE. The V and J ends lost 4 bases and 4 bases, in that order; junction bases with no gene match: 6. This CDR3 contains 14 residues.

The chain has TRBV19 and TRBJ1-5; D gene ambiguous. CDR1 and CDR2 (germline): LNHDA, SQIVND (reference sequence). The CDR3 consists of 13 residues. The germline V and J ends were trimmed by 3 bases and 6 bases, with 9 bases remaining between them. The CDR3 protein is CASSIQGGQPQHF. DNA for the CDR3: TGTGCCAGTAGTATTCAAGGCGGTCAGCCCCAGCATTTT. The full variable domain, in which reference TRBV19 and TRBJ1-5 provide the parts outside the CDR3, is DGGITQSPKYLFRKEGQNVTLSCEQNLNHDAMYWYRQDPGQGLRLIYYSQIVNDFQKGDIAEGYSVSREKKESFPLTVTSAQKNPTAFYLCASSIQGGQPQHFGDGTRLSIL.

CDR3 DNA: TGCGCCAGCAGCTTAGATAGCGGGAGTCGGACCGGGGAGCTGTTTTTT. This gives the protein CASSLDSGSRTGELFF. This chain connects TRBV5-1 to TRBJ2-2; 9 nucleotides agree with TRBD2. The ends lost 2 bases at V and 5 bases at J; junction bases unmatched: 7. Germline V gene lookup returns CDR1 SGHRS and CDR2 YFSETQ. The CDR3 consists of 16 residues.

This chain uses TRBV7-2 with TRBJ1-1; D may be TRBD1 (6 bases). CDR1 is SGHTA and CDR2 is FQGNSA in the germline V gene. Trimming cost V 2 bases and J 8 bases, with 15 bases left between them. The CDR3 runs 14 residues. The CDR3 coding sequence is TGTGCCAGCAGCTTAACTAGGACAGCTCCCGAAGCTTTCTTT. This translates into CASSLTRTAPEAFF.

The table lists this clone with a count of one. The chain uses TRBV18 and TRBJ2-3, with no clear D. V was clipped by 4 bases and J by 0 bases, with 2 bases between them. Germline loops: CDR1 KGHSH, CDR2 LQKENI. This CDR3 contains 12 residues. The CDR3 here is CASSLSTDTQYF. CDR3 bases: TGTGCCAGCTCACTAAGCACAGATACGCAGTATTTT.

The chain joins TRBV6-1 to TRBJ1-4, with 8 positions matching TRBD1. Trimming at V came to 1 base and at J to 0 bases, leaving 7 bases not matched to a gene. Per the germline V gene, CDR1 is MNHNS and CDR2 is SASEGT. This CDR3 has 18 residues. Written as DNA, the CDR3 is TGTGCCAGCAGTGAAGTTAACAGGGGGGCAGCAACTAATGAAAAACTGTTTTTT. Translation gives CASSEVNRGAATNEKLFF.

The chain recombines TRBV7-9 with TRBJ2-7, with D tentatively TRBD1 (7 bases). This CDR3 region has 17 residues. The V end was cut by 4 bases, the J end by 5 bases, with 24 bases between. In germline, CDR1 is SEHNR, CDR2 FQNEAQ (reference sequence). CDR3 nucleotide sequence: TGTGCCAGCAGCTGGGGGGACAGTCCAATCATTCGCGACGAGCAGTACTTC. This encodes CASSWGDSPIIRDEQYF.

This chain connects TRBV5-1 to TRBJ2-6; TRBD2 matches at 14 bases. This CDR3 comprises 19 residues. Germline CDR1 and CDR2: SGHRS and YFSETQ. V shed 0 bases, J shed 0 bases, and the junction held 2 bases outside the gene matches. CDR3 DNA: TGCGCCAGCAGCTTGGCGACTAGCGGGAGGGCCTCTGGGGCCAACGTCCTGACTTTC. Translating it yields CASSLATSGRASGANVLTF.

The chain couples TRBV6-7 to TRBJ1-3, with D possibly being TRBD1 (6 bases). TRBV6-7 falls under the ORF class, with uncertain function. Trimming removed 6 bases from V and 0 bases from J, with 12 bases in between. This CDR3 is built from 15 residues. The CDR3 coding sequence is TGTGCCAGCAGGGGAGGGGGGGACTCTGGAAACACCATATATTTT. Protein sequence: CASRGGGDSGNTIYF.

The chain couples TRBV6-5 to TRBJ2-5; D remains ambiguous. The CDR3 is 15 amino acids. V was pared by 2 bases and J by 6 bases, with 16 bases between. CDR1 is MNHEY and CDR2 is SVGAGI in the germline V gene. In DNA form, the CDR3 reads TGTGCCAGCAGTTACGGTTCTGGTCAGATCAAGACCCAGTACTTC. Amino acids: CASSYGSGQIKTQYF.

The rearrangement links TRBV7-2 to TRBJ1-4; a weak D match, TRBD1 (6 bases). The CDR3 consists of 13 residues. Germline assignment: CDR1 SGHTA and CDR2 FQGNSA. Trimming took 6 bases from V and 8 from J, leaving 13 bases between them. CDR3 nucleotides: TGTGCCAGCAGAACAGGGTTTAGGGAAAAACTGTTTTTT. Protein product: CASRTGFREKLFF.

The genes are TRBV25-1 and TRBJ1-1, with unresolved D. The germline V and J ends were trimmed by 5 bases and 1 base, with 5 bases remaining between them. The CDR3 is 12 residues long. Looked up from germline, CDR1 is MGHDK and CDR2 is SYGVNS. CDR3 protein: CASSPGNTEAFF. In nucleotides, the CDR3 is TGTGCCAGCAGTCCAGGGAACACTGAAGCTTTCTTT. The full variable domain, in which reference TRBV25-1 and TRBJ1-1 provide the parts outside the CDR3, is EADIYQTPRYLVIGTGKKITLECSQTMGHDKMYWYQQDPGMELHLIHYSYGVNSTEKGDLSSESTVSRIRTEHFPLTLESARPSHTSQYLCASSPGNTEAFFGQGTRLTVV.

The chain links TRBV10-3 to TRBJ1-1, with 7 nucleotides matching TRBD1. Germline trimming cut 8 bases from V and 3 bases from J; bases unmatched to any gene: 6. The germline gives CDR1 ENHRY, CDR2 SYGVKD. The CDR3 sequence is 13 residues long. CDR3: CAIAQTGDTEAFF. CDR3 in DNA: TGTGCCATCGCTCAAACAGGGGACACTGAAGCTTTCTTT.